One T cell receptor (beta chain) is described in this entry. Its antigen is unidentified. The CDR3 contains 15 residues. J was trimmed by 3 bases and V by 4 bases; bases with no gene match: 9. Per germline, CDR1 MGHRA and CDR2 YSYEKL. The sample comes from a study of T cell responses to AZD1222 COVID-19 vaccine. About the study: Second doses were pooled across both intervals (about 4 or about 12 weeks). Study conclusions and caveats: Repertoires were obtained solely post-peak T cell response. Mostly white British, mostly female donors; authors suggested clonal diversity may be underestimated.

Generated by immunoSEQ multiplex PCR, the TCRdb table keeps only in-frame clones and is missing some. The sample consists of approximately 140,000 clones, over 85% of them appearing once. The chain links TRBV4-1 to TRBJ2-7, with 7 bases that match TRBD2. The clonotype was recovered from an adult in good health. Source: peripheral blood, taken on day 0 of AZD1222 vaccination. Written as DNA, the CDR3 is TGCGCCAGCAGCCCCCTAGTGGGGGGGGACTACGAGCAGTACTTC. It translates to CASSPLVGGDYEQYF.